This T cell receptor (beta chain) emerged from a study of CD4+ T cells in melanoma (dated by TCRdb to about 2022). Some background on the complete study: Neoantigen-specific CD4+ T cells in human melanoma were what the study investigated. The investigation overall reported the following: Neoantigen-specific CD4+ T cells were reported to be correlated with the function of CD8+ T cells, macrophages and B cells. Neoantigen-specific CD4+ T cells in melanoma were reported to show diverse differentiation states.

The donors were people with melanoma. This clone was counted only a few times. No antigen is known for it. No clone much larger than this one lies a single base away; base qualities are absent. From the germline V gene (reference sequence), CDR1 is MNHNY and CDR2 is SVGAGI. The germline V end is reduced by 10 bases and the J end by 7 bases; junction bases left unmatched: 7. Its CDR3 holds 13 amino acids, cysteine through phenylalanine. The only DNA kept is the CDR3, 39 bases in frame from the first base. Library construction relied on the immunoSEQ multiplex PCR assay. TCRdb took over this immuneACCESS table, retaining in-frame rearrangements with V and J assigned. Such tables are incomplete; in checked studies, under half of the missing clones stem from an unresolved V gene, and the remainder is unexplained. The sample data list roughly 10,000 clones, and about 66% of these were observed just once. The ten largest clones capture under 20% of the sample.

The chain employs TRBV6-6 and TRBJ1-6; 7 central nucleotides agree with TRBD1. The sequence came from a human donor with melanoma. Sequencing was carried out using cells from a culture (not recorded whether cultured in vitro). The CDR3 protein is CATKTGTNSPLHF. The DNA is TGTGCCACCAAGACAGGGACCAATTCACCCCTCCACTTT.